The clone carrying this T cell receptor beta chain was seen more than once but under ten times. Its target is unknown. The CDR3 loop spans 13 amino acids. Losses at the gene ends were 6 bases for V and 3 bases for J; bases not matched to a gene: 6. Germline loops: CDR1 SGHRS, CDR2 YFSETQ. The source of the sample is a study of cytomegalovirus exposure and HLA in healthy donors. Study findings and constraints: CMV serostatus was the sole immune exposure data available. A later analysis reported that several of the most significant clusters appeared to be linked to common viral pathogens, among them Epstein-Barr virus.

Primers: 60 Vbeta forward and 13 Jbeta reverse. Using immunoSEQ multiplex PCR, the repertoire was profiled, and TCRdb retains in-frame clones only, with some absent. This table has about 98,000 clones, about three quarters appearing once. The chain is built from TRBV5-1 and TRBJ2-7; 7 bases are shared with TRBD2. This receptor was taken from a man aged 35 to 55 in good health and CMV-seronegative. The specimen was PBMCs. CDR3 nucleotides: TGCGCCAGCAAGATTCGGGGGGACTACGAGCAGTACTTC. Translation gives CASKIRGDYEQYF.